This T cell receptor beta chain is drawn from a study of blood T cells in healthy people across ages (dated by TCRdb to between 2014 and 2016). With regard to the full study: Template switching captured roughly one uniquely barcoded TCR beta cDNA molecule per two T cells in model experiments. Age-related changes in TCR beta repertoire diversity were measured in the study by deep sequencing normalized with unique cDNA molecular identifiers. The donors were split into four age groups: young (average 16 years), middle-aged (about 40), aged (approximately 60) and long-lived (approximately 89). The study analyzed two additional independent replicas of 1 million unique cDNA reads from the same blood draw for two donors, one aged 18 to 30 and one aged 80 or older. Broad study findings and their caveats: A strong correlation was found between observed TCR beta diversity and the percentage of naive T cells measured by flow cytometry. Compared with the aged group, more naive CD4+ T cells, fewer expanded clones and increased TCR diversity were shown by the long-lived group, suggesting age selection. Observed TCR beta diversity per million T cells fell roughly linearly with age, and a significant reduction was already apparent by age around 39. Since profiling was done on bulk unsorted PBMCs, naive and antigen-experienced compartments could not be conclusively compared. Estimates of total diversity based on one million sequenced T cells were considered lower bounds and underestimates. The CMV infection status of donors was not known, potentially confounding age-related changes in expanded clonotypes.

The donors were 40 or so Caucasian individuals from Russia, aged roughly 6 to 90 years, who were systemically healthy. Each donor gave approximately 10 milliliters of peripheral blood, collected into EDTA-treated Vacutainer tubes. Ficoll-Paque density-gradient centrifugation was used to isolate PBMCs, with at least 7 million obtained per sample. Total RNA was extracted from PBMCs with Trizol reagent, with at least 5.5 micrograms obtained per sample. The percentages of naive CD45RAhigh/CD27high T cells were determined by flow cytometry on a PBMC aliquot from every donor. Receptors were amplified or captured by 5' RACE. Sequenced on an Illumina HiSeq 2500. A second PCR of about 7 to 12 cycles was run with a J-beta primer mix and a sample-barcoded 5' primer. A unique molecular identifier was introduced onto each TCR beta cDNA molecule by a template-switch 5' adaptor carrying 12 random nucleotides. Each sample yielded at least 2.5 million CDR3-containing paired-end reads. All of the RNA was converted into first-strand cDNA using the Mint cDNA synthesis kit, with a TRBC-specific oligonucleotide serving as the primer. After uracil-DNA glycosylase treatment, a first 18-cycle PCR used universal primers M1SS and BC2_uni_R on all cDNA. The study's processing was this. Normalization of each sample was performed by random selection of 1 million high-quality reads, each carrying a distinct molecular identifier. Reads with shared molecular identifiers were discarded instead of being binned into consensus sequences. MiTCR, with a Q25 quality threshold and the strictest error-elimination algorithm, was used for CDR3 identification, clonotype clustering and error correction. Lower-bound total TCR beta diversity was estimated with a nonparametric unseen species model using Euler transformation. TCRdb reworked the public reads: Q25 trimming with fastp, MiXCR clone assembly, productive beta chains retained. For every CDR3 protein sequence, its rows merge into one entry that carries the most common genes and DNA. None of the V and J calls come from the authors' own analysis; TCRdb made them. For this sample the table gives about 720,000 distinct CDR3 sequences, of which 20% to 25% were detected only once. The ten biggest clones cover roughly 3.8% of the sample.

In its sample, this clonotype was seen a few times. Its antigen is unknown. No clone much larger than this one lies a single base away; base qualities are absent. The germline V gene (reference sequence) sets CDR1 to DFQATT and CDR2 to SNEGSKA. Inclusive of the bounding cysteine and phenylalanine, the CDR3 is 13 residues long. Just the 39-base CDR3 DNA is kept, in frame starting at base 1. The junction shows trimming of 6 bases on V and 1 base on J, plus 12 bases between the germline ends. The same specimen was also included in a second study, on T cells of mothers and their children. Per that second paper: Nine systemically healthy Caucasian individuals served as donors, namely three mothers together with their six children. cDNA synthesis used all of the extracted RNA, with approximately 1.4 ug of RNA in each 15 ul reaction. Sample barcodes and 2-4 random nucleotides were added via the M1S primer in the second PCR. Over 8 million TCR beta CDR3 reads were obtained for each mother, and some 3.1 million reads were obtained for each child. TCR recombination output is similarly shaped by thymic selection in related and unrelated pairs, with a minor effect exerted by inherited differences. Normalized repertoire overlap in related mother-child pairs was always slightly higher than in unrelated mother-child pairs, but the difference was never significant. With a sensitivity of approximately 96 clones per million clonotypes, no persistent microchimeric T cell clones were detected. The study used deep NGS to compare TCR beta repertoires of mothers and children, seeking features distinguishing related mother-child pairs from unrelated individuals. The mean age was roughly 44 +/- 4 years for the mothers and approximately 11 +/- 4 years for the children. Libraries were sequenced on Illumina HiSeq 2000 with 100+100 nt paired-end reads after adapter ligation with NEBNext reagents. To prevent cross-contamination, the mother and child libraries were prepared one month apart and sequenced in separate runs. Each donor had between roughly 450,000 and 2,300,000 distinct TCR beta clonotypes identified. Naive TCR beta clonotypes were estimated from low-frequency clonotypes matched to each donor's FACS-determined naive share, without sorting.

The sequence joins TRBV20-1 to TRBJ1-1; TRBD1 could be the D gene, as 5 bases match. Input material: blood. This TCR was sampled from a boy aged 10-17 years in good health. The sequenced DNA is TGCAGTGCGGTAGGGGTGGGGAACACTGAAGCTTTCTTT. Translated, this gives CSAVGVGNTEAFF.